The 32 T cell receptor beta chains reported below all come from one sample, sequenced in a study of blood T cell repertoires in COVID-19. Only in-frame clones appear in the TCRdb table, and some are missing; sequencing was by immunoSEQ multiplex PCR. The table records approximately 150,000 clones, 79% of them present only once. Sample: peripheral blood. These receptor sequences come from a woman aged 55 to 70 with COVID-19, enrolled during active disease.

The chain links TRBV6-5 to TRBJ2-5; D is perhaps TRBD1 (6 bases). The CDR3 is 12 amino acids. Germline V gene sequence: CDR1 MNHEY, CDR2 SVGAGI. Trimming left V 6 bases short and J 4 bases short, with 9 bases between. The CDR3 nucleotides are TGTGCCAGCAGCTTACAGGGAGAGACCCAGTACTTC. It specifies CASSLQGETQYF.

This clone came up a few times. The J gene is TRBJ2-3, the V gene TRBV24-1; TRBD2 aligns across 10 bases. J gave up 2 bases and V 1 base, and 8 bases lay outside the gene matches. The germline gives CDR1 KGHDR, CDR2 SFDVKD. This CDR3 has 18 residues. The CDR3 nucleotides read TGTGCCACCAGTGATTTTGGTAGCGGGGGGTCCTACACAGATACGCAGTATTTT. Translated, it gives CATSDFGSGGSYTDTQYF.

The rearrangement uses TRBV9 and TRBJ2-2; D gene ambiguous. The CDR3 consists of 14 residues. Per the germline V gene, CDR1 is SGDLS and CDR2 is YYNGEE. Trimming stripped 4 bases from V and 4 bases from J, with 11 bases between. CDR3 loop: CASSPWPSTGELFF. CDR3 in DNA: TGTGCCAGCAGCCCCTGGCCCAGCACCGGGGAGCTGTTTTTT.

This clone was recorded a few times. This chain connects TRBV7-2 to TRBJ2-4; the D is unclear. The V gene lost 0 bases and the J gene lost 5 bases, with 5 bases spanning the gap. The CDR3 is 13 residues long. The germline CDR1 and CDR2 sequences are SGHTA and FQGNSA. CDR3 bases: TGTGCCAGCAGCTTAGCAGGAGAAAACATTCAGTACTTC. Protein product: CASSLAGENIQYF.

In nucleotides, the CDR3 is TGTGCCACCAGCAGAGATGGTACAGGGAAAGAGACCCAGTACTTC. Translating it yields CATSRDGTGKETQYF. The chain carries TRBV15 and TRBJ2-5; D might be TRBD1 (6 bases). CDR1 and CDR2 (germline): LNHNV, YYDKDF (reference sequence). V was clipped by 0 bases and J by 3 bases, with 11 bases between them. The CDR3 is 15 amino acids.

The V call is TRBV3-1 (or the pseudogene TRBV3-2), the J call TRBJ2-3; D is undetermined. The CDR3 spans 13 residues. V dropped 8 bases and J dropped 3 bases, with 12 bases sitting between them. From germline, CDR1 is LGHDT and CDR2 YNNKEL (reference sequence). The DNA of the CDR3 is TGTGCCAGCGCTGCTTGGCAGACAGATACGCAGTATTTT. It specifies CASAAWQTDTQYF.

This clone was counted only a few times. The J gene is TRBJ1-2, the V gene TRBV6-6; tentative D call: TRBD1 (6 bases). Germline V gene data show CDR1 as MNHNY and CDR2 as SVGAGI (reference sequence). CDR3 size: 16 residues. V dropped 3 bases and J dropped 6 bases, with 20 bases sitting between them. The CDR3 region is CASSYGGGTARDGYTF. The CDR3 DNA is TGTGCCAGCAGTTATGGGGGCGGAACGGCTCGAGATGGCTACACCTTC.

The CDR3 DNA follows: TGTGCCAGCAGTTTGGCCAGTAATGAAAAACTGTTTTTT. It is translated as CASSLASNEKLFF. The rearrangement links TRBV27 to TRBJ1-4; D remains ambiguous. This CDR3 region has 13 residues. Trimming took 3 bases from V and 4 from J, leaving 6 bases between them. CDR1 is MNHEY, CDR2 SMNVEV, per germline (reference sequence).

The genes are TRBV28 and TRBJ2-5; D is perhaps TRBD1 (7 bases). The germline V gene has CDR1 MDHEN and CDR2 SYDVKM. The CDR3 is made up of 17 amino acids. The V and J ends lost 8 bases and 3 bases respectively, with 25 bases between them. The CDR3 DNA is TGTGCCAGCTCGGACAGGAGGGTTCGTGTGGGGAAAGAGACCCAGTACTTC. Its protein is CASSDRRVRVGKETQYF. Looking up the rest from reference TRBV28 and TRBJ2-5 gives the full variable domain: DVKVTQSSRYLVKRTGEKVFLECVQDMDHENMFWYRQDPGLGLRLIYFSYDVKMKEKGDIPEGYSVSREKKERFSLILESASTNQTSMYLCASSDRRVRVGKETQYFGPGTRLLVL.

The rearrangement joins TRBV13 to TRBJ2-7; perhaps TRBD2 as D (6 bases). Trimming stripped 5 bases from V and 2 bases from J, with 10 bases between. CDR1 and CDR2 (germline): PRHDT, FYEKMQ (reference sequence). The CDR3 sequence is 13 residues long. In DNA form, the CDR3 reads TGTGCCAGCAGCGTTGCGGGGACCTACGAGCAGTACTTC. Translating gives CASSVAGTYEQYF.

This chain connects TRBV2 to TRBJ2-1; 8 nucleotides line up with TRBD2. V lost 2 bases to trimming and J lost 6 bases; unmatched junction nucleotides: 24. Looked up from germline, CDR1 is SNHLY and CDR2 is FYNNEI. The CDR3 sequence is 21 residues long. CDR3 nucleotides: TGTGCCAGCAGTGAACAGAGTAGCGGGATTTTTAGCTGGCAGCATGGCAATGAGCAGTTCTTC. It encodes CASSEQSSGIFSWQHGNEQFF. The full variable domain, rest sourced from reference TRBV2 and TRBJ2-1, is EPEVTQTPSHQVTQMGQEVILRCVPISNHLYFYWYRQILGQKVEFLVSFYNNEISEKSEIFDDQFSVERPDGSNFTLKIRSTKLEDSAMYFCASSEQSSGIFSWQHGNEQFFGPGTRLTVL.

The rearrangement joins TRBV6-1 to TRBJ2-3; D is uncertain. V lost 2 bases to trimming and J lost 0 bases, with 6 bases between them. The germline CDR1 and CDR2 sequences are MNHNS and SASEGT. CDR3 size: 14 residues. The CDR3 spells CASSETSSTDTQYF. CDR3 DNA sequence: TGTGCCAGCAGTGAAACATCTAGCACAGATACGCAGTATTTT.

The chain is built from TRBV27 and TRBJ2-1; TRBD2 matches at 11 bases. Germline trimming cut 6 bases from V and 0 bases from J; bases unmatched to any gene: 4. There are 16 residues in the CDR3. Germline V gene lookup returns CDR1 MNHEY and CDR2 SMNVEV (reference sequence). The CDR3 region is CASRHLAGGSYNEQFF. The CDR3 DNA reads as TGTGCCAGCAGACATCTAGCGGGGGGCTCCTACAATGAGCAGTTCTTC.

Here the CDR3 DNA reads TGTGCCAGCAGTCCTAGGACAGGGGCGGCGTTGGCCCCTGAAGCTTTCTTT. Translated, it gives CASSPRTGAALAPEAFF. The chain links TRBV7-8 to TRBJ1-1; 9 bases map to TRBD1. Germline V gene sequence: CDR1 SGHVS, CDR2 FQNEAQ. V lost 6 bases to trimming and J lost 6 bases; unmatched junction nucleotides: 17. The CDR3 sequence is 17 residues long.

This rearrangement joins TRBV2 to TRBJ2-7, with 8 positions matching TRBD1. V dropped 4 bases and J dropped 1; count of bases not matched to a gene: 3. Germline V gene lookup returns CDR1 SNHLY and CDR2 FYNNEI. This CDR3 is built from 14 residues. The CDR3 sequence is CASSVGQGSYEQYV. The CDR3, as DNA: TGTGCCAGCAGTGTCGGACAGGGATCCTACGAGCAGTACGTC.

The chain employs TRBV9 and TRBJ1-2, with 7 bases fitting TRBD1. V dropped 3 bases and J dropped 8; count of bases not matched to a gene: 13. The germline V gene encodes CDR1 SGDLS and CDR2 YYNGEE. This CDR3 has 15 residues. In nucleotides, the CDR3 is TGTGCCAGCAGCGCCGGAATGACAGGGACGGAGGGCTACACCTTC. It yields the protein CASSAGMTGTEGYTF.

Written as DNA, the CDR3 is TGTGCCAGCAGTTCGGGAAACCGTGAAAAACTGTTTTTT. Residues: CASSSGNREKLFF. This chain links TRBV12-3 or TRBV12-4 with TRBJ1-4, with D unclear. V was shortened by 4 bases and J by 7 bases, with 10 bases between the two germline ends. CDR3 length equals 13 residues.

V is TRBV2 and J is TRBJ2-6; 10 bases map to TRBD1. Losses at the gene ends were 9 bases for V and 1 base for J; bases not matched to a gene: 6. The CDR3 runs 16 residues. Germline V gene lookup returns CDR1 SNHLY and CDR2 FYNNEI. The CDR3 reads CASTTGGASGANVLTF. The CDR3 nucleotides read TGTGCCAGTACGACAGGGGGCGCATCTGGGGCCAACGTCCTGACTTTC.

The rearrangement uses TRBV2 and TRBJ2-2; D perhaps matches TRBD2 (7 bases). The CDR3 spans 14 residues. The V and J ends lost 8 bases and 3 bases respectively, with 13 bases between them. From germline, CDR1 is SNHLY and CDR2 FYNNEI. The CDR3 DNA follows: TGTGCCAGCTTGGGGGGGCGCTACACCGGGGAGCTGTTTTTT. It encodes CASLGGRYTGELFF.

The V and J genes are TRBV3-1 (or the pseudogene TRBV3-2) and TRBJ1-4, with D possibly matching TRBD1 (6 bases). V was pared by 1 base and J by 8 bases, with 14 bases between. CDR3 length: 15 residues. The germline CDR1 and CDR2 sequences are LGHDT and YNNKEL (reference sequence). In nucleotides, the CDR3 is TGTGCCAGCAGCCAAGGTCCAGGGGCCAGGGAAAAACTGTTTTTT. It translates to CASSQGPGAREKLFF.

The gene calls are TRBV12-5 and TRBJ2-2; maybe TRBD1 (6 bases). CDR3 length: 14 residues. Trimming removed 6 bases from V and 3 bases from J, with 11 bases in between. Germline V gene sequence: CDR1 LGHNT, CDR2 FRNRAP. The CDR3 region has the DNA TGTGCTAGTGGCCCCGGACAGTACACCGGGGAGCTGTTTTTT. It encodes CASGPGQYTGELFF.

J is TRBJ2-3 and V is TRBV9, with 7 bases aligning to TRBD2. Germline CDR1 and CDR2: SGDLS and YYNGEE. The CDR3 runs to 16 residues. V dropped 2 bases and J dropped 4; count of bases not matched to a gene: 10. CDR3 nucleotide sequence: TGTGCCAGCAGCGTTTTAGCGGGTCGGAATGCAGATACGCAGTATTTT. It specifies CASSVLAGRNADTQYF. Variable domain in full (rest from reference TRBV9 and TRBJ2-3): DSGVTQTPKHLITATGQRVTLRCSPRSGDLSVYWYQQSLDQGLQFLIQYYNGEERAKGNILERFSAQQFPDLHSELNLSSLELGDSALYFCASSVLAGRNADTQYFGPGTRLTVL.

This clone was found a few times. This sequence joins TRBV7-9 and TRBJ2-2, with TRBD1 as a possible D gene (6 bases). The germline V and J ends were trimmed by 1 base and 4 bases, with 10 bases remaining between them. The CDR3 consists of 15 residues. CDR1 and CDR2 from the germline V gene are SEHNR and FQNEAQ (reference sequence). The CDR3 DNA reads TGTGCCAGCAGCTTAGACAGGGTAGCCACCGGGGAGCTGTTTTTT. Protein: CASSLDRVATGELFF. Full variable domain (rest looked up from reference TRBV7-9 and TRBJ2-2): DTGVSQNPRHKITKRGQNVTFRCDPISEHNRLYWYRQTLGQGPEFLTYFQNEAQLEKSRLLSDRFSAERPKGSFSTLEIQRTEQGDSAMYLCASSLDRVATGELFFGEGSRLTVL.

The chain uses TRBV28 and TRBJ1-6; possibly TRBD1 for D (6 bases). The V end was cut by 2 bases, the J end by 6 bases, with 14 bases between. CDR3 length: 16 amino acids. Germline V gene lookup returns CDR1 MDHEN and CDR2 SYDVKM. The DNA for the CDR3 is TGTGCCAGCAGTTTAAGGGGGGGTGGGGGTAATTCACCCCTCCACTTT. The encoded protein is CASSLRGGGGNSPLHF.

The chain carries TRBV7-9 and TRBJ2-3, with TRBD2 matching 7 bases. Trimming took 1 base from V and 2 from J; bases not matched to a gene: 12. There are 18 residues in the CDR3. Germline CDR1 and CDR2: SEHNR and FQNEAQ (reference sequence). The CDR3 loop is CASSLDPGGRGNTDTQYF. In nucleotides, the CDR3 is TGTGCCAGCAGCTTAGACCCAGGAGGGAGGGGAAACACAGATACGCAGTATTTT.

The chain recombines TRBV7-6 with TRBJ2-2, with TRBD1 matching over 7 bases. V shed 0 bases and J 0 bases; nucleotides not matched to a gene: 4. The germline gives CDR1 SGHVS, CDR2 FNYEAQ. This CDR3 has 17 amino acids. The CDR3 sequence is CASSLAGQHSNTGELFF. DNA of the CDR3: TGTGCCAGCAGCTTAGCGGGACAGCATTCGAACACCGGGGAGCTGTTTTTT.

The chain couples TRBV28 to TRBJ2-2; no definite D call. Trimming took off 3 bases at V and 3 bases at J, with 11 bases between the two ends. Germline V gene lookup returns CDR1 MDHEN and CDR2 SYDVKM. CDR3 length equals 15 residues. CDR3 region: CASSFAAADTGELFF. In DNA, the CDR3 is TGTGCCAGCAGTTTCGCGGCGGCCGACACCGGGGAGCTGTTTTTT.

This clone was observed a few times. The CDR3 DNA reads as TGTGCCAGCAGTCCCAGACTGAATAATTCACCCCTCCACTTT. Protein sequence: CASSPRLNNSPLHF. This chain links TRBV27 with TRBJ1-6; D call uncertain. Germline CDR1 reads MNHEY; CDR2 reads SMNVEV (reference sequence). Trimming pared 5 bases from V and 5 bases from J, leaving 10 bases between. This CDR3 comprises 14 residues.

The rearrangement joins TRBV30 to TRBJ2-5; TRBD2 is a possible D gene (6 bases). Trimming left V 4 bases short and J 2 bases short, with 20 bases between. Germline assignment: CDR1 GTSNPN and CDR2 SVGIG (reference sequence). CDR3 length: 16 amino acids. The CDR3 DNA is TGTGCCTGGAAGGGCCGTCGTCGCGGGGCTCAAGAGACCCAGTACTTC. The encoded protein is CAWKGRRRGAQETQYF.

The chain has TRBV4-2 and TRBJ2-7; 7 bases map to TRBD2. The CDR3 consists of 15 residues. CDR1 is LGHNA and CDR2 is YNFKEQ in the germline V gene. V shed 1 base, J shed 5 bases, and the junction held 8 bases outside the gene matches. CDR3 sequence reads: CASSQGATSRDEQYF. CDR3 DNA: TGTGCCAGCAGCCAAGGGGCGACTAGCCGGGACGAGCAGTACTTC.

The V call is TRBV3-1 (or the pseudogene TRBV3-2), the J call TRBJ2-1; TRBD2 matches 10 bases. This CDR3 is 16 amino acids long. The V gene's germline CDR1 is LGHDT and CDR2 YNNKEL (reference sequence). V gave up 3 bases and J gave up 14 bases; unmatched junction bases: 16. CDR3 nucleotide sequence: TGTGCCAGCAGCCATGAACCGGGACTAGCGATTTTTGGGGAGTTCTTC. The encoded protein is CASSHEPGLAIFGEFF.

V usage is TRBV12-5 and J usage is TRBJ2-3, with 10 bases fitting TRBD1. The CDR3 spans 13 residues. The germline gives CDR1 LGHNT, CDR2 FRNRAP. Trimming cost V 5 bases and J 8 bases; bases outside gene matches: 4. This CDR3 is CASGAGTGVTQYF. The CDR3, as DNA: TGTGCTAGTGGTGCCGGGACAGGGGTTACGCAGTATTTT.